This T cell receptor beta chain was sequenced for a study of T cell responses to AZD1222 COVID-19 vaccine. On this clone: Its antigen is undetermined.

The CDR3 consists of 17 residues. With 8 bases removed from V and 4 bases from J, the gap between germline ends came to 24 bases. Germline CDR1 and CDR2: MGHDK and SYGVNS. Sequencing used immunoSEQ multiplex PCR; TCRdb keeps in-frame clones, though not all of them. This sample yields tens of thousands of clones, of which 78% are seen a single time; under 25% belongs to the top ten. Overall study results and limits: The number of AZD1222 recipients seropositive at baseline was only five or six. Spike as a whole was targeted by vaccine-associated CD4 TCRs, dominant at 160-218 and 743-854. Following two doses of AZD1222, Spike-specific TCR breadth and depth rose.

This rearrangement joins TRBV25-1 to TRBJ1-5, with D maybe TRBD1 (5 bases). The sequence was collected from an adult in good health. Sample: peripheral blood, taken on day 0 of AZD1222 vaccination. The DNA for the CDR3 is TGTGCCAGCCCCAGGTCGCAAAGACAGTTACCTAATCAGCCCCAGCATTTT. It specifies CASPRSQRQLPNQPQHF.